Below, 5 T cell receptor beta chains from the same sample are listed, as sequenced in a study of shared T cell receptors in the human thymus. This table comes from immunoSEQ multiplex PCR, and its TCRdb copy is limited to in-frame clones, with some not included. In the table there are about 710,000 clones, more than 70% of which are singletons. These sequences were also reported in another study, on human thymus T cells.

The sequencing sample was made of thymocytes. These receptor sequences come from a boy under three years old with a congenital heart defect.

V and J are TRBV5-6 and TRBJ2-7, with 13 nucleotides matching TRBD2. Trimming at V came to 3 bases and at J to 6 bases, leaving 12 bases not matched to a gene. Per germline, CDR1 SGHDT and CDR2 YYEEEE. The CDR3 sequence is 17 residues long. In DNA form, the CDR3 reads TGTGCCAGCAGCTGCGACACTAGCGGGAGGGCTCGGCTCGAGCAGTACTTC. Protein sequence: CASSCDTSGRARLEQYF.

This chain connects TRBV4-1 to TRBJ2-7, with no clear D. Germline CDR1 MGHRA, CDR2 YSYEKL. V lost 4 bases and J 2 bases, leaving 12 bases between the germline ends. This CDR3 has 14 residues. CDR3 sequence (DNA): TGCGCCAGCAGCCTCCGTGGCAGGACCTACGAGCAGTACTTC. This sequence encodes CASSLRGRTYEQYF.

The chain uses TRBV27 and TRBJ2-4; perhaps TRBD2 as D (5 bases). Looked up from germline, CDR1 is MNHEY and CDR2 is SMNVEV (reference sequence). The CDR3 is made up of 15 amino acids. Between the trimmed V and J ends, which lost 3 bases and 0 bases, there was a span of 9 bases. The chain's CDR3 is CASSLAGVAKNIQYF. CDR3 in DNA: TGTGCCAGCAGTTTGGCCGGGGTAGCCAAAAACATTCAGTACTTC.

V gene TRBV19 combines with J gene TRBJ1-1, with 11 bases identical to TRBD1. Germline CDR1 reads LNHDA; CDR2 reads SQIVND (reference sequence). The V segment lost 5 bases and the J segment 8 bases; nucleotides outside the gene matches: 10. The CDR3 covers 15 residues. The CDR3 reads CASSPTIRDRGEAFF. CDR3 bases: TGTGCCAGTAGTCCCACGATTAGGGACAGGGGGGAAGCTTTCTTT.

The chain couples TRBV11-3 to TRBJ2-7; 9 positions match TRBD1. CDR1 and CDR2 (germline): SGHNT, YENEEA. The length of the CDR3 is 13 residues. Trimming removed 4 bases from V and 4 bases from J; junction bases left unmatched: 2. The CDR3 nucleotides read TGTGCCAGCAGCTGGGACAGGGTTTACGAGCAGTACTTC. It codes for CASSWDRVYEQYF. Combining the CDR3 with reference TRBV11-3 and TRBJ2-7 gives the whole variable domain EAGVVQSPRYKIIEKKQPVAFWCNPISGHNTLYWYLQNLGQGPELLIRYENEEAVDDSQLPKDRFSAERLKGVDSTLKIQPAELGDSAVYLCASSWDRVYEQYFGPGTRLTVT.